One and the same sample provided the 5 T cell receptor beta chains below, sequenced in a study of spatial heterogeneity in lung cancer. MiXCR, applied by TCRdb to the 5' RACE reads, yields one record per CDR3 protein. The data show around 45,000 distinct CDR3 sequences, about 23% seen once. Time point defined: blood at routine non-recurrence follow-up after resection. Sequencing used PBMCs, obtained at follow-up. These receptors were collected from a female donor with early-stage non-small cell lung cancer.

The rearrangement links TRBV5-5 to TRBJ2-1; D ambiguous. The CDR3 runs 15 residues. Germline V gene lookup returns CDR1 SGHKS and CDR2 YYEKEE (reference sequence). The V gene lost 4 bases and the J gene lost 3 bases, with 14 bases spanning the gap. The CDR3 reads CASSPRVVGYNEQFF. CDR3 nucleotide sequence: TGTGCCAGCAGCCCCCGGGTAGTGGGCTACAATGAGCAGTTCTTC.

V usage is TRBV7-3 and J usage is TRBJ2-5, with D perhaps TRBD1 or TRBD2 (5 bases each). Germline CDR1 reads SGHTA; CDR2 reads FQGTGA. The CDR3 has 13 residues. Trimming cost V 2 bases and J 9 bases, with 13 bases left between them. CDR3 DNA sequence: TGTGCCAGCAGCTTACAGGGATCGGAGGCCCAGTACTTC. It is translated as CASSLQGSEAQYF.

Only a few counts were recorded for this clonotype. CDR3 DNA: TGTGCCAGCAGCTTAGCGGGACGTGGCACAGATACGCAGTATTTT. This gives the protein CASSLAGRGTDTQYF. The gene calls are TRBV11-2 and TRBJ2-3, with D perhaps being TRBD1 or TRBD2 (5 bases each). This CDR3 region has 15 residues. The V and J ends lost 1 base and 1 base respectively, with 9 bases between them. Germline values: CDR1 SGHAT, CDR2 FQNNGV.

This clonotype was detected many times. V and J are TRBV12-3 or TRBV12-4 and TRBJ2-3, with D uncertain. This CDR3 spans 15 amino acids. Trimming pared 3 bases from V and 0 bases from J, leaving 10 bases between. The CDR3 coding sequence is TGTGCCAGCAGTTTCTCCCATCCTAGCACAGATACGCAGTATTTT. Residues: CASSFSHPSTDTQYF.

This clonotype was observed a few times. The genes are TRBV9 and TRBJ1-3, with unresolved D. This CDR3 is built from 15 residues. Trimming cost V 2 bases and J 0 bases, with 9 bases left between them. Germline assignment: CDR1 SGDLS and CDR2 YYNGEE. CDR3 nucleotide sequence: TGTGCCAGCAGCGTTCTCGGCGTCTCTGGAAACACCATATATTTT. Translation gives CASSVLGVSGNTIYF.